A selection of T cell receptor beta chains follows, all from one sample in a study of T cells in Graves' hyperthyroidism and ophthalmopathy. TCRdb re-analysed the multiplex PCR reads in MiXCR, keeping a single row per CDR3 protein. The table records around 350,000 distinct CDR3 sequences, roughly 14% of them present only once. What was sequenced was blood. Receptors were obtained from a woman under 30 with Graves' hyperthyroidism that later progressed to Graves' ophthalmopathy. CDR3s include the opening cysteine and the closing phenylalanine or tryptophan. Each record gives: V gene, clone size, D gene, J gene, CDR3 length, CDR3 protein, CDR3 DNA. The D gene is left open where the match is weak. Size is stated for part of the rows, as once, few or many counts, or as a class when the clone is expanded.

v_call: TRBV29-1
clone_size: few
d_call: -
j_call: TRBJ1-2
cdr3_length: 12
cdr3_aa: CSVEGARYGYTF
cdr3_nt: TGCAGCGTTGAAGGGGCGAGATATGGCTACACCTTC

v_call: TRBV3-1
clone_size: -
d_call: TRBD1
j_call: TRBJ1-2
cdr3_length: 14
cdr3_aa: CASSIQGAEHGYTF
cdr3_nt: TGTGCCAGCAGCATACAGGGGGCAGAGCACGGCTACACCTTC

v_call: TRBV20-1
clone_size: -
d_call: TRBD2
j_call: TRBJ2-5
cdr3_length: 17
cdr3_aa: CSARDLRNAGGQETQYF
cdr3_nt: TGCAGTGCTAGAGATCTGCGGAACGCGGGAGGGCAGGAGACCCAGTACTTC

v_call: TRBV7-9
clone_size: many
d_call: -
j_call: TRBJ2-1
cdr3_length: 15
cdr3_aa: CASSLYGHQYNEQFF
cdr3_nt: TGTGCCAGCAGCTTATATGGACACCAATACAATGAGCAGTTCTTC

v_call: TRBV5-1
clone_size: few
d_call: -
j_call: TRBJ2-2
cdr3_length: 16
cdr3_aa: CASSRQGRLNTGELFF
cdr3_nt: TGCGCCAGCAGTCGTCAGGGGCGTTTAAACACCGGGGAGCTGTTTTTT

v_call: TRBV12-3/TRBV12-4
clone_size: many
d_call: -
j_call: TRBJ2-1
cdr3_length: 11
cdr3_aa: CASSKGNEQFF
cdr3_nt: TGTGCCAGCTCGAAGGGGAATGAGCAGTTCTTC

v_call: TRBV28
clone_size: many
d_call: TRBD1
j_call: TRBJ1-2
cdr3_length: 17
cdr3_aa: CASSPESGTGGFYGYTF
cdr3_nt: TGTGCCAGCAGTCCGGAGTCCGGGACAGGGGGCTTCTATGGCTACACCTTC

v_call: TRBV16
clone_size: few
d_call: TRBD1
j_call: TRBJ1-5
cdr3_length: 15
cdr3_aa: CASSPPGQVNQPQHF
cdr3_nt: TGTGCCAGCAGCCCACCGGGACAGGTGAATCAGCCCCAGCATTTT

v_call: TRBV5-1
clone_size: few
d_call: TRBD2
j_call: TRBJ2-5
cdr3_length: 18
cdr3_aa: CASSLAAASGSYSETQYF
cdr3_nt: TGCGCCAGCAGCTTGGCCGCCGCTAGCGGGTCCTACAGTGAGACCCAGTACTTC

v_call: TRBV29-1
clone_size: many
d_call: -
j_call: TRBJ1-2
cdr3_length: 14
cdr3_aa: CSVQTGVGRYGYTF
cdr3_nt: TGCAGCGTCCAAACCGGGGTAGGGCGATATGGCTACACCTTC

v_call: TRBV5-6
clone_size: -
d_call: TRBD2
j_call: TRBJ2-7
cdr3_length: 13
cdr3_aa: CASSPLASYVQYF
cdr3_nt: TGTGCCAGCAGCCCACTAGCGTCCTACGTGCAGTACTTC

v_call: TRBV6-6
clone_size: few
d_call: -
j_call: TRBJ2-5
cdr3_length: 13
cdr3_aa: CASSYRPGETQYF
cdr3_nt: TGTGCCAGCAGTTACCGGCCTGGGGAGACCCAGTACTTC

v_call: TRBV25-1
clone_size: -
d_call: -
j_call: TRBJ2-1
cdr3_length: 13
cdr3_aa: CASSVGQYNEQFF
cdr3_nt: TGTGCCAGCAGTGTTGGGCAGTACAATGAGCAGTTCTTC

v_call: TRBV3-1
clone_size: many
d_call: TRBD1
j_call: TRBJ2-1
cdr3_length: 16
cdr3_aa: CASSNARQGSYNEQFF
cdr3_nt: TGTGCCAGCAGCAACGCCCGACAGGGTTCCTACAATGAGCAGTTCTTC

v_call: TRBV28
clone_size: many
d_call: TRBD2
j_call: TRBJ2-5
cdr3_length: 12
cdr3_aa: CASTSGQETQYF
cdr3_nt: TGTGCCAGCACTAGCGGGCAAGAGACCCAGTACTTC

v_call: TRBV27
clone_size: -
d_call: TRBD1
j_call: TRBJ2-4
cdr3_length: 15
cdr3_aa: CASSPGTAVRAIQYF
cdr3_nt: TGTGCCAGCAGCCCCGGGACAGCTGTTAGGGCCATTCAGTACTTC

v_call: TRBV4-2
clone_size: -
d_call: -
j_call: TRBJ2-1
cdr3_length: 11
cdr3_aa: CASSHEDEQFF
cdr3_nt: TGTGCCAGCAGCCACGAAGATGAGCAGTTCTTC

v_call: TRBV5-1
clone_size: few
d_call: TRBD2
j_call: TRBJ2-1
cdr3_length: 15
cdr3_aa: CASSLDAGVGNEQFF
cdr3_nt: TGCGCCAGCAGCTTGGACGCGGGAGTGGGCAATGAGCAGTTCTTC

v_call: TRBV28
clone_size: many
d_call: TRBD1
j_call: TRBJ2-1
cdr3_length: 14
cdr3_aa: CASSFPDRDNEQFF
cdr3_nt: TGTGCCAGCAGTTTTCCCGACAGGGACAATGAGCAGTTCTTC

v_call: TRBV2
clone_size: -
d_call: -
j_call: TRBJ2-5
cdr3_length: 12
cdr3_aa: CASSGGRETQYF
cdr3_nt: TGTGCCAGCAGCGGGGGTCGAGAGACCCAGTACTTC

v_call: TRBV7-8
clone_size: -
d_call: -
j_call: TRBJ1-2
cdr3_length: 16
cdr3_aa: CASSLNTGSDNYGYTF
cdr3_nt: TGTGCCAGCAGCTTGAATACAGGGAGTGATAACTATGGCTACACCTTC

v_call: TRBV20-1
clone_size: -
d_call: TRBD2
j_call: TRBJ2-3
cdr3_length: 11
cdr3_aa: CLAGETDTQYF
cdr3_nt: TGTTTAGCGGGGGAGACAGATACGCAGTATTTT

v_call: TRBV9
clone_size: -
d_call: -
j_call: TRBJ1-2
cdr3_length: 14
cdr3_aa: CASSVSGRDYGYTF
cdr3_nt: TGTGCCAGCAGCGTATCAGGGCGGGACTATGGCTACACCTTC

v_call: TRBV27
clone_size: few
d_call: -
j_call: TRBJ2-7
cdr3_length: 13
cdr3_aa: CASSLGGAQEQYF
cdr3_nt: TGTGCCAGCAGTTTAGGGGGGGCTCAGGAGCAGTACTTC

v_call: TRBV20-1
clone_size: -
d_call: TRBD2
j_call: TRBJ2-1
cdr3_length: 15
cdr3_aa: CSASNDRGRTNEQFF
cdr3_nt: TGCAGTGCTTCTAATGATCGCGGGAGAACCAATGAGCAGTTCTTC

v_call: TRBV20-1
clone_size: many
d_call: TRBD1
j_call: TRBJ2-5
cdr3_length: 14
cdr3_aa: CSAKWGQEKETQYF
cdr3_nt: TGCAGTGCTAAGTGGGGACAGGAAAAAGAGACCCAGTACTTC

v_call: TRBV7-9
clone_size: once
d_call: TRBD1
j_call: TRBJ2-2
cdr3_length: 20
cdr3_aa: CASSLGQLQGRGANTGELFF
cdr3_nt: TGTGCCAGCAGCTTAGGGCAGCTACAGGGGCGAGGGGCGAACACCGGGGAGCTGTTTTTT

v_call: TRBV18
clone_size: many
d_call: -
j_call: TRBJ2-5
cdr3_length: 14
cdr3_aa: CASSPRQLQETQYF
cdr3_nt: TGTGCCAGCTCACCACGACAGCTACAAGAGACCCAGTACTTC

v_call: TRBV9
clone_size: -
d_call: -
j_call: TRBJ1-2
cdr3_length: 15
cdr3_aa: CASSVDPRGAGGYTF
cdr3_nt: TGTGCCAGCAGCGTAGATCCCCGGGGGGCCGGTGGCTACACCTTC

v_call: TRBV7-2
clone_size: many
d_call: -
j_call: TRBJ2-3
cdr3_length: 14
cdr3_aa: CASSPSIGADTQYF
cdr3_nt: TGTGCCAGCAGCCCTAGTATCGGCGCCGATACGCAGTATTTT

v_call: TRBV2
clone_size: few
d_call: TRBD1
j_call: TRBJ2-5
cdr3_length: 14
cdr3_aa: CASRYQGAQETQYF
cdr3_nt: TGTGCCAGCAGGTATCAGGGGGCTCAAGAGACCCAGTACTTC

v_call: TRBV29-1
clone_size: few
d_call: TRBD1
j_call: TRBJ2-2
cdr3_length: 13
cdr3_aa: CSVGETGTGELFF
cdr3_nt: TGCAGCGTTGGAGAGACAGGGACCGGGGAGCTGTTTTTT

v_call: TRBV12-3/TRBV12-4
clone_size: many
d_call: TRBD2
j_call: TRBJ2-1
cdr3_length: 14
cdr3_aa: CASSLAGIYNEQFF
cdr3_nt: TGTGCCAGCAGTCTAGCGGGAATCTACAATGAGCAGTTCTTC

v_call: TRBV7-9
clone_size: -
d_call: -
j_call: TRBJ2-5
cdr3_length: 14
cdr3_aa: CASSPQGYQETQYF
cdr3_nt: TGTGCCAGCAGCCCCCAGGGGTACCAAGAGACCCAGTACTTC

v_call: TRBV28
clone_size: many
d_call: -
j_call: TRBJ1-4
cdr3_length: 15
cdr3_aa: CACHPGRTMNEKLFF
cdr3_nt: TGTGCCTGTCATCCCGGACGGACCATGAATGAAAAACTGTTTTTT

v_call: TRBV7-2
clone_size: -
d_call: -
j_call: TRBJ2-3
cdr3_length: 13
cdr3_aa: CASSLTNPDTQYF
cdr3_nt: TGTGCCAGCAGCTTAACTAACCCAGATACGCAGTATTTT

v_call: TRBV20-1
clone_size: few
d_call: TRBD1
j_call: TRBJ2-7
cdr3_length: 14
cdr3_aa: CSAKQGARQNEQYF
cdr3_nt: TGCAGTGCTAAACAGGGGGCGCGTCAGAACGAGCAGTACTTC

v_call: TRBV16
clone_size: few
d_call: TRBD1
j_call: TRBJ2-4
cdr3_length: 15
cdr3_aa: CASSLITGGSGIQYF
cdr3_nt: TGTGCCAGCAGCCTAATCACAGGGGGATCGGGCATTCAGTACTTC

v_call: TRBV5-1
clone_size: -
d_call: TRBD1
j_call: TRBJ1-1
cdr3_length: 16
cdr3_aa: CASSYGQAPRATEAFF
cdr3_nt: TGCGCCAGCAGCTACGGACAGGCCCCTCGGGCGACTGAAGCTTTCTTT

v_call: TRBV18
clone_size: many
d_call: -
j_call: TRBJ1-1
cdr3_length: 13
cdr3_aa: CASSPGEGTEAFF
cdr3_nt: TGTGCCAGCTCACCAGGGGAAGGAACTGAAGCTTTCTTT

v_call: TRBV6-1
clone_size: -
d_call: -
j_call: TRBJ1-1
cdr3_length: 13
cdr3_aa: CAAGTLTNTEAFF
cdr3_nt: TGTGCGGCGGGAACATTAACGAACACTGAAGCTTTCTTT

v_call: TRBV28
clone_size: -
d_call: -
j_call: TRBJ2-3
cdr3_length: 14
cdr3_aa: CASRLVKALDTQYF
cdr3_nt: TGTGCCAGCAGACTAGTCAAGGCTTTAGATACGCAGTATTTT

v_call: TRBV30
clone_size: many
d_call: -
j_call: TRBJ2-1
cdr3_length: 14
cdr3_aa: CAWSDLNGSPEQFF
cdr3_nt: TGTGCCTGGAGCGACCTAAACGGGAGTCCTGAGCAGTTCTTC

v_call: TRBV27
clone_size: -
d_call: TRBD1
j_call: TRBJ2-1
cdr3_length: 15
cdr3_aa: CASRNRDRVYNEQFF
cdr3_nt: TGTGCCAGCAGAAACCGGGACAGGGTCTACAATGAGCAGTTCTTC

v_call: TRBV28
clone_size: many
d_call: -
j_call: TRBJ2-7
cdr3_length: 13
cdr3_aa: CASSLMGRYEQYF
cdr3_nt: TGTGCCAGCAGTTTAATGGGGAGATACGAGCAGTACTTC

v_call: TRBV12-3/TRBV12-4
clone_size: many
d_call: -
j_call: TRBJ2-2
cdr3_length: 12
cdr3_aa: CASRHGIGELFF
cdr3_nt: TGTGCCAGCAGACATGGAATCGGGGAGCTGTTTTTT

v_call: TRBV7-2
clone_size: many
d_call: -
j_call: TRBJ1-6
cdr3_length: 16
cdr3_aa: CASSINQGSSGSPLHF
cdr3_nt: TGTGCCAGCAGCATAAACCAGGGGTCGAGTGGGTCACCCCTCCACTTT

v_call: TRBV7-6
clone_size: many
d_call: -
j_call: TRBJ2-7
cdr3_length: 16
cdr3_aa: CASSPRVGVSSYEQYF
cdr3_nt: TGTGCCAGCAGCCCCAGAGTGGGAGTAAGCTCCTACGAGCAGTACTTC

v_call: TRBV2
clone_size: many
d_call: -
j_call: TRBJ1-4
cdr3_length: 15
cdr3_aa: CASSVSGTGNEKLFF
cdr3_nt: TGTGCCAGCAGTGTGTCTGGGACCGGCAATGAAAAACTGTTTTTT

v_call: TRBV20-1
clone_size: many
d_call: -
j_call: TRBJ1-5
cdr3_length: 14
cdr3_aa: CSAPLKGERQPQHF
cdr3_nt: TGCAGTGCTCCGCTAAAGGGGGAACGGCAGCCCCAGCATTTT

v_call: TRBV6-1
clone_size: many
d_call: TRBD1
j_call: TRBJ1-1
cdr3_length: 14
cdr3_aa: CASSRTGDSTEAFF
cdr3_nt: TGTGCCAGCAGTAGAACAGGGGATAGCACTGAAGCTTTCTTT

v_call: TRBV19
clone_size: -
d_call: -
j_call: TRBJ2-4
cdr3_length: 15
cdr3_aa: CASSMGGIAKNIQYF
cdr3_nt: TGTGCCAGTAGTATGGGGGGAATAGCCAAAAACATTCAGTACTTC

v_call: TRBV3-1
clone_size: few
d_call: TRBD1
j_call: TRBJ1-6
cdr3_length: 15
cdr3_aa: CASSRVGTGGSPLHF
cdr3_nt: TGTGCCAGCAGCCGTGTCGGGACAGGGGGATCACCCCTCCACTTT

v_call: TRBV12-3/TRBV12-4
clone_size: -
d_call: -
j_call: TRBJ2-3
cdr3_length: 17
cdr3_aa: CASSLDRDAPSTDTQYF
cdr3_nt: TGTGCCAGCAGTTTAGACAGGGACGCACCTAGCACAGATACGCAGTATTTT